The 16 T cell receptor beta chains given below trace back to one sample, sequenced in a study of T cells in localized non-small cell lung cancer. TCRdb's copy holds only in-frame clones and misses some; the assay was immunoSEQ multiplex PCR. The sample shows about 40,000 clones, over 75% of them seen only once. Here the sequenced sample was PBMCs, taken before any cancer treatment. Receptors were obtained from a woman aged 40 to 75 with stage II lung adenocarcinoma.

V is TRBV4-1 and J is TRBJ2-7; 10 bases agree with TRBD2. Trimming took 3 bases from V and 6 from J; bases not matched to a gene: 26. The CDR3 runs 21 residues. The germline V gene encodes CDR1 MGHRA and CDR2 YSYEKL. The CDR3 loop is CASSHTSLSGGGPSFAGEQYF. In nucleotides, the CDR3 is TGCGCCAGCAGCCACACCTCCCTAAGCGGGGGGGGTCCGTCTTTCGCGGGCGAGCAGTACTTC.

The chain joins TRBV20-1 to TRBJ1-5, with 7 bases aligning to TRBD1. This CDR3 has 11 amino acids. Trimming took 6 bases from V and 7 from J; bases not matched to a gene: 3. CDR1 and CDR2 (germline): DFQATT, SNEGSKA (reference sequence). Here the CDR3 reads CSAQGEQPQHF. The CDR3 coding sequence is TGCAGTGCCCAGGGGGAGCAGCCCCAGCATTTT.

The rearrangement joins TRBV2 to TRBJ2-7; 8 bases line up with TRBD2. The CDR3 runs to 14 residues. V dropped 8 bases and J dropped 0; count of bases not matched to a gene: 6. Germline CDR1 is SNHLY and CDR2 is FYNNEI. In nucleotides, the CDR3 is TGTGCCAGCCTCTCAACTAGCGGCTCCTACGAGCAGTACTTC. Protein product: CASLSTSGSYEQYF.

This clone was recorded only once. The gene calls are TRBV5-1 and TRBJ2-3, with D uncertain. This CDR3 spans 16 amino acids. Germline CDR1 and CDR2: SGHRS and YFSETQ. Trimming took off 0 bases at V and 0 bases at J, with 11 bases between the two ends. CDR3 in amino acids: CASSLGLDSSTDTQYF. CDR3 in DNA: TGCGCCAGCAGCTTGGGCCTAGACTCTAGCACAGATACGCAGTATTTT.

The chain couples TRBV6-1 to TRBJ2-7; 7 nucleotides line up with TRBD1. Germline trimming cut 8 bases from V and 5 bases from J; bases unmatched to any gene: 9. This CDR3 is built from 13 residues. Germline CDR1 reads MNHNS; CDR2 reads SASEGT. CDR3 loop: CASARDRGNEQYF. CDR3 nucleotides: TGTGCCAGCGCCCGGGACAGAGGCAACGAGCAGTACTTC.

This rearrangement joins TRBV5-1 to TRBJ2-2; the D gene is possibly TRBD1 (6 bases). This CDR3 has 14 amino acids. V lost 0 bases and J 5 bases, leaving 8 bases between the germline ends. Germline-derived CDR1 and CDR2 are SGHRS and YFSETQ. Here the CDR3 reads CASSLEQGTGELFF. The CDR3 nucleotides are TGCGCCAGCAGCTTGGAACAGGGTACCGGGGAGCTGTTTTTT.

This chain uses TRBV27 with TRBJ2-7; D is perhaps TRBD2 (6 bases). This CDR3 comprises 11 residues. Germline V gives CDR1 MNHEY, CDR2 SMNVEV (reference sequence). V lost 3 bases and J 7 bases, leaving 7 bases between the germline ends. In nucleotides, the CDR3 is TGTGCCAGCAGTTTTGGAGGGGAGCAGTACTTC. Its translation: CASSFGGEQYF.

The chain employs TRBV27 and TRBJ1-2; no reliable D call. The V gene lost 5 bases and the J gene lost 4 bases, with 8 bases spanning the gap. The germline CDR1 and CDR2 sequences are MNHEY and SMNVEV (reference sequence). The CDR3 extends over 12 amino acids. DNA of the CDR3: TGTGCCAGCAGTACGCCCTCCTATGGCTACACCTTC. It encodes CASSTPSYGYTF.

The CDR3 region is CASSVGSGGGAEQYF. The CDR3, as DNA: TGTGCCAGCAGCGTAGGGTCTGGCGGAGGGGCCGAGCAGTACTTC. The J gene is TRBJ2-7, the V gene TRBV9; a possible D gene is TRBD2 (6 bases). Germline V gene lookup returns CDR1 SGDLS and CDR2 YYNGEE. The V gene lost 0 bases and the J gene lost 6 bases, with 16 bases spanning the gap. The CDR3 covers 15 residues.

The V call is TRBV10-1, the J call TRBJ2-1, with 12 bases fitting TRBD2. Germline CDR1 and CDR2: WNHNN and SYGVQD (reference sequence). CDR3 length: 13 residues. The trim removed 8 bases at V and 8 bases at J, leaving 4 bases unmatched. The CDR3 DNA reads TGCGCCAGCCCTAGCGGGGGGGCCGATGAGCAGTTCTTC. This codes for CASPSGGADEQFF.

This chain links TRBV28 with TRBJ2-7; D is uncertain. The CDR3 loop spans 12 amino acids. Looked up from germline, CDR1 is MDHEN and CDR2 is SYDVKM. The V end lost 3 bases, the J end lost 1 base, and 4 bases lay between the germline ends. DNA of the CDR3: TGTGCCAGCAGTTTGGGGTCCTACGAGCAGTACTTC. Protein sequence: CASSLGSYEQYF.

The V gene is TRBV15, the J gene TRBJ1-1; 7 bases are shared with TRBD1. CDR3 size: 13 residues. The junction had 1 base not matched to a gene; V was cut back by 4 bases and J by 2 bases. The germline CDR1 and CDR2 sequences are LNHNV and YYDKDF (reference sequence). CDR3 sequence (DNA): TGTGCCACCAGCAAGGGGGCAAACACTGAAGCTTTCTTT. Amino acids: CATSKGANTEAFF.

The chain joins TRBV5-5 to TRBJ2-7; D might be TRBD1 (6 bases). The CDR3 extends over 15 amino acids. From germline, CDR1 is SGHKS and CDR2 YYEKEE (reference sequence). V lost 3 bases to trimming and J lost 1 base, with 14 bases between them. This CDR3 reads CASSSRDTESYEQYF. Written as DNA, the CDR3 is TGTGCCAGCAGCTCCCGGGACACGGAATCCTACGAGCAGTACTTC. Combining the CDR3 with reference TRBV5-5 and TRBJ2-7 gives the whole variable domain DAGVTQSPTHLIKTRGQQVTLRCSPISGHKSVSWYQQVLGQGPQFIFQYYEKEERGRGNFPDRFSARQFPNYSSELNVNALLLGDSALYLCASSSRDTESYEQYFGPGTRLTVT.

This chain joins TRBV6-5 and TRBJ1-6; no definite D call. This CDR3 region has 14 residues. V gave up 5 bases and J gave up 9 bases, with 14 bases separating them. Looked up from germline, CDR1 is MNHEY and CDR2 is SVGAGI. The CDR3 region is CASSPSTGVSPLHF. DNA of the CDR3: TGTGCCAGCAGTCCGTCGACGGGAGTTTCACCCCTCCACTTT.

This sequence joins TRBV5-1 and TRBJ2-2; D is ambiguous. V lost 5 bases, J lost 2 bases, and 10 bases lay in between. The CDR3 totals 14 residues. CDR1 and CDR2 from the germline V gene are SGHRS and YFSETQ. CDR3 amino acids: CASRSLGNTGELFF. CDR3 DNA sequence: TGCGCCAGCAGATCCTTAGGTAACACCGGGGAGCTGTTTTTT.

As for this clone: The identical CDR3 is also encoded by other nucleotide sequences in the sample. J is TRBJ1-5 and V is TRBV28; 10 nucleotides align to TRBD1. Germline V CDR1 and CDR2: MDHEN, SYDVKM. The ends lost 6 bases at V and 0 bases at J; junction bases unmatched: 2. The CDR3 consists of 15 residues. This CDR3 reads CASRRTGGSNQPQHF. DNA of the CDR3: TGTGCCAGCAGACGGACAGGGGGTAGCAATCAGCCCCAGCATTTT.